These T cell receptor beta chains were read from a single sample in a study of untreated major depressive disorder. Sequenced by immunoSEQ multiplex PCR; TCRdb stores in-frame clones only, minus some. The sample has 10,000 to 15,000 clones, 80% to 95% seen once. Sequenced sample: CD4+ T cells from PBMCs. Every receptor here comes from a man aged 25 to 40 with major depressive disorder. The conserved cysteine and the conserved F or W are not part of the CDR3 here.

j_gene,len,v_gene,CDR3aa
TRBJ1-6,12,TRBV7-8,ASRPGDGYSPLH
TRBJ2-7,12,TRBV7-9,ASSFRDRAAEQY
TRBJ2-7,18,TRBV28,ATLLQQFMRGGLGAYEQY
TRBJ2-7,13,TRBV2,ASSEWDRPPYEQY
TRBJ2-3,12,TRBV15,ATSPGGSTDTQY
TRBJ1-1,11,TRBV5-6,ASSLGKWTEAF
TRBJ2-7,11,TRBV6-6,ASSYGGNYEQY
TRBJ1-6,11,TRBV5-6,ASSPRDNSPLH
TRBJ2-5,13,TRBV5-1,ASSLYGAGEETQY
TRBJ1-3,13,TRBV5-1,ASSLDGAQGNTIY
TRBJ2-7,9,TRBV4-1,ASRAGLEQY
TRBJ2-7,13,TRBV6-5,ASSYSGGIGYEQY
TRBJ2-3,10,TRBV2,ASSPSTDTQY
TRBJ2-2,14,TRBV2,ASTRRRQGRTGELF
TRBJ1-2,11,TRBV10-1,ASSESGGIGYT
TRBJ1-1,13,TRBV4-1,ASSYTGTLNTEAF
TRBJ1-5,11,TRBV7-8,ASSPDSNQPQH
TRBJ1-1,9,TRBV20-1,SAHFDRQAF
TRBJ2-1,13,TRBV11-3,ASSLENRVVHEQF
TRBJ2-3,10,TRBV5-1,ASSLTGDTQY
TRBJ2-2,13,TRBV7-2,ASSLVRLAAGELF
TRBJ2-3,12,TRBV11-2,ASSLQVTTDTQY
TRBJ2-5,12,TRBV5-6,ASSLTGEGETQY
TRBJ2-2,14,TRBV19,ASTRLAGANTGELF
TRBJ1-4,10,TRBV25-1,AGSSGVGKLF
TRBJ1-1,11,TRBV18,ASSRGGNTEAF
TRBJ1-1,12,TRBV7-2,ASNLRGGGTEAF
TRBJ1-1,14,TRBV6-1,ASSVDHGRGDTEAF
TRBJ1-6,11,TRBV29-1,SVRGDYNSPLH
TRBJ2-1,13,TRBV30,AWTKGQDLSNEQF
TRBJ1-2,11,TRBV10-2,ASSERTGYGYT
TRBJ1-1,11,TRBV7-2,ASSLGINTEAF
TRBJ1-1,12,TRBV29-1,SVESWGLGTEAF
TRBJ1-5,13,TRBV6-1,ASSLLPGNNQPQH
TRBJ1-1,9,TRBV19,ASSWDTEAF
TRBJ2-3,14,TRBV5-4,ASSLGGGKVTDTQY
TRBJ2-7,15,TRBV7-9,ASSLFPRGPGTYEQY
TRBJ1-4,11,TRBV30,AWMPAAGEKLF
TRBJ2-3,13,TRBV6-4,ASSPSINPTDTQY
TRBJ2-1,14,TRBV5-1,ASSFRSGGSYNEQF
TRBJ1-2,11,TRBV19,ASSPGPRNGYT
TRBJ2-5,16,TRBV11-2,ASSLSGVLSPEGGTQY
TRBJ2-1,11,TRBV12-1,ASSHGTVSEQF
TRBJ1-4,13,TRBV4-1,ASSQTGGTNEKLF
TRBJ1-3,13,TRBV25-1,ASSDPGVPGNTIY
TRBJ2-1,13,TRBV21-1,ASSQGAGPYNEQF
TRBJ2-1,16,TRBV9,ASSGTPATSGGADEQF
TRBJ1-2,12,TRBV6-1,ASSEDGRDYGYT
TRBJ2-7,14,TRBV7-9,ASSITGTASSYEQY
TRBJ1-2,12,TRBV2,ASSEWGQGTGYT
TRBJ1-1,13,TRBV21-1,ASRLSPFMNTEAF
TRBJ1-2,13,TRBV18,ASSPNQGLNYGYT
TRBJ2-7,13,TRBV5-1,ASSPGTVDDYEQY
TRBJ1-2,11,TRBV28,ASSFYSGGGYT
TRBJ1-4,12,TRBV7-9,ASSLASDSEKLF